Listed here are 3 T cell receptor beta chains from one sample, sequenced in a study of CD8+ T cells in alopecia areata. Isolated RNA was reverse transcribed into cDNA used as the sequencing template. TCRdb's copy holds only in-frame clones and misses some; the assay was immunoSEQ multiplex PCR. This table has over 120,000 clones, about 47% appearing once. The starting material was CD4+ T cells sorted from blood, obtained at week 0. These TCRs come from a human donor with alopecia areata.

The chain is built from TRBV29-1 and TRBJ2-7; D could derive from TRBD1 or TRBD2 (5 bases each). V gave up 6 bases and J gave up 4 bases, with 19 bases separating them. CDR1 and CDR2 from the germline V gene are SQVTM and ANQGSEA. This CDR3 has 14 residues. CDR3 in DNA: TGCAGCGTGACCGGGACCGTCGATGGGTACGAGCAGTACTTC. Protein: CSVTGTVDGYEQYF.

The chain is built from TRBV5-1 and TRBJ1-4; 7 bases match TRBD1. Germline CDR1 reads SGHRS; CDR2 reads YFSETQ. Trimming took 0 bases from V and 5 from J; bases not matched to a gene: 4. The CDR3 length is 15 residues. This chain's CDR3 is CASSLEQGINEKLFF. Written as DNA, the CDR3 is TGCGCCAGCAGCTTGGAACAGGGGATCAATGAAAAACTGTTTTTT.

The rearrangement joins TRBV25-1 to TRBJ2-3; 9 bases match TRBD2. This CDR3 comprises 15 residues. Per the germline V gene, CDR1 is MGHDK and CDR2 is SYGVNS. The V gene end was trimmed by 6 bases and the J gene end by 2 bases; junction bases not matched to a gene: 6. The CDR3 DNA sequence: TGTGCCAGCAGCCGAGCGGGAGGCCTCACAGATACGCAGTATTTT. Its protein product is CASSRAGGLTDTQYF. The full variable domain, in which reference TRBV25-1 and TRBJ2-3 provide the parts outside the CDR3, is EADIYQTPRYLVIGTGKKITLECSQTMGHDKMYWYQQDPGMELHLIHYSYGVNSTEKGDLSSESTVSRIRTEHFPLTLESARPSHTSQYLCASSRAGGLTDTQYFGPGTRLTVL.